This TCR beta chain originates from a study of shared clonotypes between healthy human individuals (dated by TCRdb to 2020 to 2021). The study in broad terms: Two women and a few men aged 18 to 49 years were included in the cohort. For each donor, CD4 naive and CD4 memory were each given three plates, CD8 naive was given two plates, and CD8 memory was given one plate. The study deeply sequenced blood TCR repertoires of five healthy adults to estimate repertoire size and the extent of clonotype sharing between individuals. Libraries were prepared and TCR repertoires were sequenced by different laboratories using diverse techniques, in order to increase sequencing depth and limit assay-specific biases. Per donor, leukapheresis produced somewhere between about 0.94 and 8.9 billion PBMCs.

CD8 naive samples were CD45RO-negative cells positively selected for CCR7, giving a CD45RA+CCR7+ population that excluded TemRA cells. Healthy HIV-negative adults with no recently reported acute infections or vaccinations were included as donors. Every donor was a Caucasian adult residing in Nashville, Tennessee, USA. Blood was obtained by leukapheresis, after which PBMCs were separated by Ficoll-Histopaque density gradient centrifugation and cryopreserved in liquid nitrogen vapor phase. Purity and quantity of every magnetically sorted T cell population were checked by analytical flow cytometry. Genomic DNA was isolated from each sorted fraction and quantified by UV absorbance on a Nanodrop 2000c. To note about this clone: Its antigen is still unknown. One base away there is no much larger clone; base qualities are not given.

V and J lose 0 bases and 1 base, and a span of 15 bases separates them. CDR1 and CDR2 (LGHNA, YSLEER) derive from the germline V gene. Including cysteine and phenylalanine, the CDR3 has 17 amino acids. Only the CDR3 portion is preserved as DNA: 51 bases, with reading frame beginning at the first base. TCR CDR3 regions were amplified from genomic DNA by multiplex PCR using the deep immunoSEQ assay. Extracted genomic DNA from each cell subset was distributed evenly across all wells of several immunoSEQ 96-well plates, and each plate was treated as a replicate. For sorted subsets, 200 to 250 ng of genomic DNA, equivalent to roughly 30,000 T cell genomes, went into each replicate PCR. Purified libraries were measured with a Qubit 3.0 fluorometer, size-checked on a Bioanalyzer 2100, and measured again with the KAPA Library Quantification kit. Each immunoSEQ 96-well plate was sequenced on its own single-read 150-cycle Illumina NextSeq 550 flow cell. Processing in the source paper ran as follows. The immunoSEQ output contained only junctional sequences without quality scores, so filtering could not match that applied to full-length reads. To assign V/J genes and CDR3, sequences were annotated against IMGT germline references using PyIR, a Python wrapper for IgBLAST v1.9. Any read was removed if the V/J assignment was weak (E-value above 1e-6), the CDR3 was missing, or the read contained stop codons, out-of-frame junctions, or ambiguous translated residues. V3J clonotypes were defined as sequences sharing an identical inferred V gene, J gene, and CDR3 amino acid sequence. Percentage overlap between repertoires was computed as shared unique clonotypes divided by the size of the smaller repertoire. Repertoire richness was assessed with RTK rarefaction, the Chao1 estimator, and Recon v2.1 estimates of unobserved clonotypes. For all TCRbeta clonotypes obtained by the gDNA method from a few donors, generation probabilities were computed with OLGA. This is the immuneACCESS table as TCRdb keeps it, with only in-frame sequences that have V and J called. A part of the clones is gone; compared with another copy, unresolved V genes explain less than half, and the rest is unexplained. That table is the source of V, J and clone size, and D and trimming were worked out from the DNA. The sample includes around 2,000,000 clones, with about 92% observed a single time. The ten largest clones represent roughly 1.8% of the sample.

What the research found in general, with its limitations: Only blood was sampled, and tissue TCR repertoires likely differ from those in blood. Because the study included only a small number of donors, the genetic and exposure-history diversity represented was limited. Pairwise subsampling indicated that sequencing depth was expected to affect the degree of clonotype sharing among donors. Naive subsets generally had larger estimated clonotype richness than memory subsets did. Rarefaction of sorted-subset datasets indicated incomplete sequencing despite the large sequencing depth. Compared with non-shared clonotypes, clonotypes shared by all four sorted-subset donors had higher generation probabilities. When several donors were compared, the shared fraction of clonotypes was around 5.1% for naive CD4, 3.5% for naive CD8, 2% to 2.5% for memory CD4, and 0.35% to 0.4% for memory CD8.

The sequence is built from TRBV4-3 and TRBJ1-2, with the D gene too uncertain to name. The receptor was derived from a man aged 18 to 29 in good health. Some clones in this sample may be carry-over from other donors' samples. Sequencing was done on a sample of naive CD8+ T cells from PBMCs. Taken with the paper, the label for cell subset or site translates to: CD45RA+CCR7+. The DNA sequence reads TGCGCCAGCAGCCAAGATCTCCGGGCAGTTTTTAACTATGGCTACACCTTC. It is translated as CASSQDLRAVFNYGYTF.